These T cell receptor beta chains were read from a single sample in a study of cytomegalovirus exposure and HLA in healthy donors. This table comes from immunoSEQ multiplex PCR, and its TCRdb copy is limited to in-frame clones, with some not included. The data hold about 100,000 clones, with about four fifths observed a single time. Sequenced: PBMCs. Receptor source: a man aged 30 to 45 in good health and CMV-seronegative. Both conserved end residues are part of each CDR3. The D gene is left open where the match is weak. A row's size may be missing; if present it is once, few, many or a size class.

CDR3: CASSRGGAGANVLTF; DNA: TGTGCCAGCAGCCGAGGGGGCGCCGGGGCCAACGTCCTGACTTTC; size: NA; D: TRBD1; V: TRBV7-3; J: TRBJ2-6
CDR3: CASSYGGLQYEQYF; DNA: TGTGCCAGCAGTTACGGCGGTCTGCAGTACGAGCAGTACTTC; size: NA; D: NA; V: TRBV6-5; J: TRBJ2-7
CDR3: CASRPGQGYGYTF; DNA: TGTGCCAGCAGACCCGGGCAGGGCTATGGCTACACCTTC; size: NA; D: NA; V: TRBV9; J: TRBJ1-2
CDR3: CASQKDTISYNEQFF; DNA: TGTGCCAGCCAAAAGGACACGATATCCTACAATGAGCAGTTCTTC; size: NA; D: NA; V: TRBV2; J: TRBJ2-1
CDR3: CASSELAGSTDTQYF; DNA: TGTGCCAGCAGTGAACTAGCGGGTAGCACAGATACGCAGTATTTT; size: few; D: TRBD2; V: TRBV6-1; J: TRBJ2-3
CDR3: CSVIVRGETQYF; DNA: TGCAGCGTGATCGTCAGGGGAGAGACCCAGTACTTC; size: NA; D: NA; V: TRBV29-1; J: TRBJ2-5
CDR3: CASSAGQGLGSGNTIYF; DNA: TGTGCCAGCAGTGCGGGACAGGGGTTGGGCTCTGGAAACACCATATATTTT; size: NA; D: TRBD1; V: TRBV28; J: TRBJ1-3
CDR3: CAWSGRDSRVFF; DNA: TGTGCCTGGAGTGGCCGGGACAGTCGGGTTTTTTTT; size: NA; D: TRBD1; V: TRBV30; J: TRBJ1-4
CDR3: CASSGTRGDTEAFF; DNA: TGCGCCAGCAGCGGGACCCGGGGGGACACTGAAGCTTTCTTT; size: NA; D: NA; V: TRBV5-1; J: TRBJ1-1
CDR3: CASSRGQGGTEAFF; DNA: TGTGCCAGCAGCCGGGGACAGGGTGGCACTGAAGCTTTCTTT; size: NA; D: TRBD1; V: TRBV7-2; J: TRBJ1-1
CDR3: CASGSRYNEQFF; DNA: TGTGCCAGCGGATCCAGGTACAATGAGCAGTTCTTC; size: NA; D: NA; V: TRBV6-4; J: TRBJ2-1
CDR3: CASSLSVGRGSYNSPLHF; DNA: TGTGCCAGCAGTTTATCGGTAGGCAGGGGGTCCTATAATTCACCCCTCCACTTT; size: NA; D: TRBD1; V: TRBV27; J: TRBJ1-6
CDR3: CASGGDGSEEKLFF; DNA: TGTGCCAGCGGGGGGGACGGATCGGAGGAAAAACTGTTTTTT; size: NA; D: NA; V: TRBV6-5; J: TRBJ1-4
CDR3: CASSRVSTNEKLFF; DNA: TGTGCCAGCAGTCGGGTGTCGACTAATGAAAAACTGTTTTTT; size: few; D: NA; V: TRBV6-5; J: TRBJ1-4
CDR3: CAWSAREAQPQHF; DNA: TGTGCCTGGAGTGCCAGGGAGGCCCAGCCCCAGCATTTT; size: NA; D: NA; V: TRBV30; J: TRBJ1-5
CDR3: CASSSYTGDTEAFF; DNA: TGTGCCAGCAGCTCATATACGGGAGATACTGAAGCTTTCTTT; size: NA; D: NA; V: TRBV7-2; J: TRBJ1-1
CDR3: CASSRDRGSYEQYF; DNA: TGTGCCAGTAGCCGGGACAGGGGTTCCTACGAGCAGTACTTC; size: NA; D: TRBD1; V: TRBV19; J: TRBJ2-7
CDR3: CASSPPGESYGYTF; DNA: TGTGCCAGCAGCCCCCCCGGAGAGAGCTATGGCTACACCTTC; size: NA; D: NA; V: TRBV28; J: TRBJ1-2
CDR3: CASSLRQATGANVLTF; DNA: TGCGCCAGCAGCTTAAGACAGGCTACCGGGGCCAACGTCCTGACTTTC; size: NA; D: NA; V: TRBV5-1; J: TRBJ2-6